Described below is a single T cell receptor (beta chain) sequence and its context. What antigen it recognizes has not been identified. Base qualities are not at hand, and no much larger clone is one base apart. CDR1 and CDR2, looked up from the germline V gene (reference sequence), are LGHDT and YNNKEL. Trimming removed 3 bases from V and 10 bases from J, leaving 13 bases between the germline ends. The CDR3 contains 13 residues, cysteine and phenylalanine counted. The entry retains the CDR3 DNA only, 39 bases that are in frame from base 1. The sample originates from a study of T cells in Graves' hyperthyroidism and ophthalmopathy (dated by TCRdb to about 2019). In terms of the full investigation: Peripheral blood was sampled at the time of initial diagnosis, prior to any treatment. To identify distinguishing TCR V-J signatures, a discovery cohort of 95 to 100 patients was used, comprising 43 with Graves' ophthalmopathy and approximately 57 with stable Graves' hyperthyroidism. Prospective prediction of ophthalmopathy was tested in an independent validation cohort of about 19 hyperthyroidism patients and 17 patients who later progressed to ophthalmopathy. The approximately 98 discovery patients were randomly divided into training and test sets at a 7:3 ratio. The study also compared thyroid tissue and blood T-cell repertoires from roughly 6 Graves' hyperthyroidism patients. After sampling, hyperthyroidism patients received methimazole starting at 30 mg daily, and ophthalmopathy patients received high-dose intravenous methylprednisolone. According to the paper, TCR Vbeta CDR3 sequencing was carried out on around 140 peripheral blood samples, which came from 40 to 45 ophthalmopathy, approximately 78 hyperthyroidism and approximately 17 progressor patients. Study-level results and caveats: In validation, progression to ophthalmopathy was predicted by the model with 65% to 71% sensitivity and roughly 76% specificity, a median of about 6.4 months before onset. A 13 V-J signature model separated ophthalmopathy from stable hyperthyroidism, with approximately 86% sensitivity and 81% to 82% specificity in cross-validation and 80%/75% in testing. Most expanded thyroid clonotypes (frequency above 0.001) were also found in blood, which suggests that blood repertoires may mirror thyroid immune responses. Sample size was not statistically predetermined, and investigators were not blinded to group allocation.

The TCR beta CDR3 regions were amplified from RNA transcripts. The TCR CDR3 was subjected to a first round of RT-PCR using the HTBI primer set and the Qiagen OneStep RT-PCR kit. A second multiplex PCR round built the libraries, followed by size selection and purification. Paired-end sequencing of the libraries was performed with 100 bp reads on an Illumina HiSeq2000. The paper's processing steps were these. Raw data were processed with SOAPnuke, discarding reads with adapters, uncalled bases, mean Phred below 15, or no exact constant-primer or identifier match. High-quality paired reads were merged with COPE v1.2.5, and unique nucleotide sequences were defined as clonotypes. MiTCR v1.1 was used to align the clonotypes against IMGT TRBV, TRBD and TRBJ reference segments. The analysis included only V-J combinations with a frequency above 0.0001, which together covered around 99% of the repertoires. The TCS score was defined as F50 (clonal expansion) divided by E x V (chaos), with BLOSUM62-based TCRdist calculated between CDR3 peptides within each V-J. Welch's t-statistics and random forest reduced 450 to 600 V-J features to around 14, which were used in a naive Bayes classifier (R e1071). The public reads were run again by TCRdb, first through fastp at Q25 and then through MiXCR, and only productive beta chains were kept. Each entry merges the rows of one CDR3 protein and shows their most common DNA and genes. Here the V and J calls rest on TCRdb's processing, not on the authors' analysis. The sample table contains a few hundred thousand distinct CDR3 sequences; only one count was recorded for 18% of them. The top ten hold 40% of the sample.

In the ophthalmopathy patients, disease was moderately to severely active, with a Clinical Activity Score of 3 or more, a NOSPECS grade of 4 or more, and a duration of less than 3 months. The study excluded patients with uncontrolled infections, other autoimmune diseases, pregnancy or lactation. Clinical symptoms, serum thyroxine and TRAb, thyroid ultrasound, and orbital computed tomography formed the basis for the diagnoses. PBMCs were separated from about 10 ml of fresh peripheral blood using Ficoll-Paque density gradient centrifugation. Total RNA was extracted with Trizol reagent, and quality was checked on an Agilent 2100 Bioanalyzer.

Sequencing was carried out using blood. This clonotype was sampled from a man between 18 and 29 years old with Graves' ophthalmopathy. The sequence is built from TRBV3-1 and TRBJ2-4; TRBD2 is possibly the D segment (5 matching bases). The sequence in DNA is TGTGCCAGCAGCCAGGACCATGAGGGTATTCAGTACTTC. Its protein product is CASSQDHEGIQYF.